This T cell receptor (beta chain) comes out of a study of T cell changes during pregnancy in multiple sclerosis. Between the trimmed V and J ends, which lost 4 bases and 7 bases, there was a span of 18 bases. This CDR3 region has 15 residues. Germline V CDR1 and CDR2: SGHNT, YYREEE (reference sequence). TCRdb keeps only in-frame clones here, not all; method: immunoSEQ multiplex PCR. The sample yields around 50,000 clones, over 80% seen once. The chain uses TRBV5-4 and TRBJ2-1; maybe TRBD1 (6 bases). This clonotype was sampled from a female donor in good health, enrolled as a control in a pregnancy study. The sequenced sample was CD4+ T cells from peripheral blood mononuclear cells, obtained after pregnancy. CDR3 region: CASSQGRQAGNEQFF. CDR3 nucleotides: TGTGCCAGCAGCCAAGGGCGACAGGCTGGAAATGAGCAGTTCTTC.